The 19 T cell receptor beta chains below were found in one sample sequenced in a study of metastatic and nonmetastatic thyroid tumors. TCRdb re-called the PCR reads with MiXCR. The table records 15,000 to 20,000 clones, 30% to 35% of them present only once. All patients were untreated before thyroid surgery. The sample taken for sequencing was blood. The receptors derive from a female donor with papillary thyroid cancer or a benign thyroid nodule (not recorded which). Some clones in this sample may be carry-over from other donors' samples.

By its share, this clone is medium-sized. The genes are TRBV12-3 or TRBV12-4 and TRBJ2-7; 10 bases align to TRBD2. The CDR3 runs to 16 residues. Trimming took 6 bases from V and 0 from J; bases not matched to a gene: 8. This CDR3 reads CASSNSGGPSSYEQYF. The CDR3 DNA is TGTGCCAGCAGCAATAGCGGGGGGCCCAGCTCCTACGAGCAGTACTTC.

This clone came up a few times. The rearrangement uses TRBV6-1 and TRBJ1-5; TRBD1 might be the D (5 bases). The V gene lost 5 bases and the J gene lost 3 bases, with 8 bases spanning the gap. The CDR3 loop spans 13 amino acids. Germline CDR1 reads MNHNS; CDR2 reads SASEGT. In DNA, the CDR3 is TGTGCCAGCAGTAGAGGGGTCAATCAGCCCCAGCATTTT. This gives the protein CASSRGVNQPQHF.

This chain uses TRBV30 with TRBJ1-1; D is perhaps TRBD1 (5 bases). The CDR3 loop spans 16 amino acids. The germline gives CDR1 GTSNPN, CDR2 SVGIG (reference sequence). The V and J ends lost 0 bases and 3 bases respectively, with 17 bases between them. The CDR3 loop is CAWSVSGGYWDTEAFF. DNA for the CDR3: TGTGCCTGGAGTGTTAGTGGGGGGTATTGGGACACTGAAGCTTTCTTT.

V is TRBV20-1 and J is TRBJ2-7; 8 positions match TRBD1. Germline trimming cut 3 bases from V and 6 bases from J; bases unmatched to any gene: 7. The CDR3 runs 13 residues. Germline V gives CDR1 DFQATT, CDR2 SNEGSKA (reference sequence). CDR3 in amino acids: CSARRTGSGEQYF. CDR3 DNA sequence: TGCAGTGCTAGGAGGACAGGGTCCGGCGAGCAGTACTTC.

This clone has ten or more counts. The rearrangement joins TRBV5-1 to TRBJ1-5; a weak D match, TRBD1 (5 bases). The germline V gene has CDR1 SGHRS and CDR2 YFSETQ. Trimming pared 4 bases from V and 1 base from J, leaving 6 bases between. The CDR3 extends over 13 amino acids. The CDR3 spells CASSRGSNQPQHF. CDR3 sequence (DNA): TGCGCCAGCAGCCGGGGGAGCAATCAGCCCCAGCATTTT.

This clone rates as medium-sized. The chain joins TRBV6-5 to TRBJ1-6; TRBD1 agrees at 10 bases. Germline lookup yields CDR1 MNHEY and CDR2 SVGAGI. The CDR3 is 14 amino acids. V was clipped by 2 bases and J by 9 bases; unmatched bases: 1. The CDR3, as DNA: TGTGCCAGCAGTTACCGGGACAGGGGTTCACCCCTCCACTTT. Encoded protein: CASSYRDRGSPLHF.

Many counts were recorded for this clone. A read error is possible here, since a much larger clone lies one base away. Other DNA sequences in this specimen translate into the identical CDR3. This chain uses TRBV4-2 with TRBJ2-7, with 16 bases that match TRBD2. From germline, CDR1 is LGHNA and CDR2 YNFKEQ. The CDR3 covers 19 residues. The CDR3 sequence is CASSQSGLAGGINSYEQYF. The DNA for the CDR3 is TGTGCTAGCAGCCAATCGGGACTAGCGGGGGGGATAAACTCCTACGAGCAGTACTTC.

The gene calls are TRBV2 and TRBJ1-1; D is undetermined. CDR3 size: 15 residues. Germline-derived CDR1 and CDR2 are SNHLY and FYNNEI. V lost 7 bases to trimming and J lost 5 bases, with 20 bases between them. The CDR3 sequence is CASIQQYKEWTEAFF. CDR3 in DNA: TGTGCCAGCATTCAACAATACAAGGAATGGACTGAAGCTTTCTTT.

This clone was seen once. V gene TRBV11-2 combines with J gene TRBJ2-3; TRBD2 matches 8 bases. V trimming: 4 bases; J trimming: 2 bases; junction bases outside the gene matches: 8. The germline gives CDR1 SGHAT, CDR2 FQNNGV. This CDR3 contains 16 residues. The CDR3 loop reads CASSSAGLAFTDTQYF. CDR3 nucleotides: TGTGCCAGCAGCTCGGCCGGACTAGCTTTCACAGATACGCAGTATTTT.

The gene calls are TRBV15 and TRBJ2-5; D remains ambiguous. This CDR3 is 13 amino acids long. Trimming took 5 bases from V and 5 from J, leaving 12 bases between them. The V gene's germline CDR1 is LNHNV and CDR2 YYDKDF (reference sequence). Here the CDR3 DNA reads TGTGCCACCAGCGTGTTTGCCGGGGAGACCCAGTACTTC. Translating it yields CATSVFAGETQYF.

The chain carries TRBV2 and TRBJ2-2; D ambiguous. In germline, CDR1 is SNHLY, CDR2 FYNNEI. The CDR3 is 13 amino acids. The germline V and J ends were trimmed by 10 bases and 5 bases, with 14 bases remaining between them. CDR3 bases: TGTGCCATTCCGGTACTATCGACCGGGGAGCTGTTTTTT. This sequence encodes CAIPVLSTGELFF. Combining the CDR3 with reference TRBV2 and TRBJ2-2 gives the whole variable domain EPEVTQTPSHQVTQMGQEVILRCVPISNHLYFYWYRQILGQKVEFLVSFYNNEISEKSEIFDDQFSVERPDGSNFTLKIRSTKLEDSAMYFCAIPVLSTGELFFGEGSRLTVL.

This chain connects TRBV11-3 to TRBJ2-5, with unresolved D. The CDR3 is 16 amino acids. Germline assignment: CDR1 SGHNT and CDR2 YENEEA. V gave up 5 bases and J gave up 4 bases, with 20 bases separating them. CDR3 sequence reads: CASSPTRAGWGETQYF. The DNA of the CDR3 is TGTGCCAGCAGCCCAACTCGGGCTGGATGGGGAGAGACCCAGTACTTC.

This chain uses TRBV4-1 with TRBJ2-7; D might be TRBD1 (5 bases). Per the germline V gene, CDR1 is MGHRA and CDR2 is YSYEKL. This CDR3 region has 12 residues. Trimming left V 8 bases short and J 1 base short, with 9 bases between. CDR3 in DNA: TGCGCCAGCTCGGACACATCCTACGAGCAGTACTTC. Its translation is CASSDTSYEQYF.

V and J are TRBV20-1 and TRBJ2-1, with TRBD1 matching 11 bases. V dropped 6 bases and J dropped 4; count of bases not matched to a gene: 8. This CDR3 has 15 amino acids. Germline CDR1 DFQATT, CDR2 SNEGSKA (reference sequence). This chain's CDR3 is CSANPGTGGYNEQFF. The CDR3 DNA sequence: TGCAGTGCCAACCCCGGGACAGGGGGTTACAATGAGCAGTTCTTC.

This clone is categorized as medium-sized (0.01 to 0.1%). The chain uses TRBV6-2 or TRBV6-3 and TRBJ2-7; D unresolved. Germline lookup yields CDR1 MNHEY and CDR2 SVGEGT. The CDR3 covers 13 residues. The ends were cut back, 10 bases at V and 1 base at J, with 14 bases in the middle. The CDR3 protein is CATEGVSSYEQYF. CDR3 DNA: TGTGCCACCGAAGGAGTAAGTTCCTACGAGCAGTACTTC.

This clone is termed medium-sized. The rearrangement uses TRBV7-2 and TRBJ1-1; unclear D gene. V was clipped by 6 bases and J by 1 base, with 12 bases between them. CDR1 is SGHTA and CDR2 is FQGNSA in the germline V gene. The CDR3 has 14 residues. CDR3 nucleotides: TGTGCCAGCAGTAGAGCCCAGAAGAACACTGAAGCTTTCTTT. Protein sequence: CASSRAQKNTEAFF. Full variable domain (outside the CDR3, taken from reference TRBV7-2 and TRBJ1-1): GAGVSQSPSNKVTEKGKDVELRCDPISGHTALYWYRQSLGQGLEFLIYFQGNSAPDKSGLPSDRFSAERTGGSVSTLTIQRTQQEDSAVYLCASSRAQKNTEAFFGQGTRLTVV.

The chain recombines TRBV6-1 with TRBJ2-1; TRBD1 aligns across 7 bases. J was trimmed by 6 bases and V by 3 bases; bases with no gene match: 8. The CDR3 is 15 amino acids. The germline V gene has CDR1 MNHNS and CDR2 SASEGT. CDR3 in DNA: TGTGCCAGCAGTGATCCAGGCAGGGGGATCAATGAGCAGTTCTTC. As protein: CASSDPGRGINEQFF.

This chain's CDR3 is CASSERQLTEAFF. For the CDR3, the DNA is TGTGCCAGCAGTGAACGACAGCTCACTGAAGCTTTCTTT. V and J are TRBV6-1 and TRBJ1-1; D is perhaps TRBD1 (5 bases). CDR3 length: 13 residues. Per germline, CDR1 MNHNS and CDR2 SASEGT. Trimming removed 2 bases from V and 4 bases from J, with 8 bases in between.

V usage is TRBV20-1 and J usage is TRBJ2-5; 9 positions match TRBD2. CDR3 size: 17 residues. J lost 7 bases, V lost 0 bases, and 15 bases had no gene match. Germline V gene lookup returns CDR1 DFQATT and CDR2 SNEGSKA (reference sequence). In DNA form, the CDR3 reads TGCAGTGCTAGAGATTCGGCTAGCGGGACCCAAGGAGGGACCCAGTACTTC. Residues: CSARDSASGTQGGTQYF.